This T cell receptor (beta chain) is drawn from a study of vaccination and CD4 T cells after COVID-19. Study summary: The stimulating agents, overlapping spike peptides, came from SARS-CoV-2, HCoV-NL63, HCoV-OC43 and HCoV-229E. Overall study findings and caveats: From a median of about 20 to 40, SARS-CoV-2-reactive clonotypes increased, though not significantly. Spike mono-reactivity was evident in 304 of the 307 vaccine-specific clones derived from convalescent patients.

The time point: late sampling 161 to 241 days after vaccination in a few convalescent patients. Stated treatment: roughly 10-day PBMC culture with coronavirus spike peptide pools or control peptides (ViraFEST assay). Expanded clonotypes were found by TCR sequencing after peptide-pool stimulation (ViraFEST). V was trimmed by 1 base and J by 7 bases, leaving 7 bases between them. This CDR3 is built from 12 residues. Germline lookup yields CDR1 MDHEN and CDR2 SYDVKM. As to this clonotype: Its antigen is still unknown.

CD4+ T cells that had been cultured provided DNA sequenced with the Oncomine TCR Beta short-read assay. MiXCR, run by TCRdb on the PCR reads, gives a single entry per CDR3 protein. The sample contains 20,000 or so distinct CDR3 sequences, 40% to 55% of which appear only once. This sample comprised CD4+ T cells from blood, cultured in vitro, obtained about 7 months after SARS-CoV-2 vaccination. This TCR was sampled from a human donor who had recovered from COVID-19. The gene calls are TRBV28 and TRBJ1-1; no clear D. CDR3 amino acids: CASSLLQYEAFF. Here the CDR3 DNA reads TGTGCCAGCAGTTTATTACAGTATGAAGCTTTCTTT. Complete variable domain (other parts from reference TRBV28 and TRBJ1-1): DVKVTQSSRYLVKRTGEKVFLECVQDMDHENMFWYRQDPGLGLRLIYFSYDVKMKEKGDIPEGYSVSREKKERFSLILESASTNQTSMYLCASSLLQYEAFFGQGTRLTVV.